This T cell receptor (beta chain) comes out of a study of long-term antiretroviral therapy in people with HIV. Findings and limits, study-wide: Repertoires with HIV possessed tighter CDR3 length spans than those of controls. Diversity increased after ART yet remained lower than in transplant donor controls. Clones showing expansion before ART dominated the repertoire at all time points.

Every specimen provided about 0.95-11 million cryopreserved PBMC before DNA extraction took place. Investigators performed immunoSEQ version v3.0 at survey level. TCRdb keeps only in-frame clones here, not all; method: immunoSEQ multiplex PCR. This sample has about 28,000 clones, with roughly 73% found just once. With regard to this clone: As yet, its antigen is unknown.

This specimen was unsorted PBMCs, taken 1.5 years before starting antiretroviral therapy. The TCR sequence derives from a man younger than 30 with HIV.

DNA of the CDR3: TGTGCCAGCAGCCCAACAGGGTATCACGAGCAGTACTTC. Protein: CASSPTGYHEQYF. The rearrangement uses TRBV13 and TRBJ2-7, with D possibly being TRBD1 (6 bases). The CDR3 has 13 amino acids. Trimming took off 5 bases at V and 5 bases at J, with 13 bases between the two ends. CDR1 and CDR2 from the germline V gene are PRHDT and FYEKMQ (reference sequence).